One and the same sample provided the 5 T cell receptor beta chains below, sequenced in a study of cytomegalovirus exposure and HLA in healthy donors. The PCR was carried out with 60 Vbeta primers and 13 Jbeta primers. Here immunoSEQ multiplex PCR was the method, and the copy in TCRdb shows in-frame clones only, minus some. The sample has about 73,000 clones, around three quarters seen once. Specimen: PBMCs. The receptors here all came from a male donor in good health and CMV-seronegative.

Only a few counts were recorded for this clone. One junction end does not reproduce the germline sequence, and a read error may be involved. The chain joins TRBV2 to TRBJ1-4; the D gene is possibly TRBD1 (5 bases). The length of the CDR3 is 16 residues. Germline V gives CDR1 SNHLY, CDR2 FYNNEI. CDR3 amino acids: CASSDPYTGTIEKLFF. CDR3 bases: TGTGCCAGCAGTGACCCCTATACCGGGACTATTGAAAAACTGTTTTTT. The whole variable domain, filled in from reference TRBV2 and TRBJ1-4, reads EPEVTQTPSHQVTQMGQEVILRCVPISNHLYFYWYRQILGQKVEFLVSFYNNEISEKSEIFDDQFSVERPDGSNFTLKIRSTKLEDSAMYFCASSDPYTGTIEKLFFGSGTQLSVL.

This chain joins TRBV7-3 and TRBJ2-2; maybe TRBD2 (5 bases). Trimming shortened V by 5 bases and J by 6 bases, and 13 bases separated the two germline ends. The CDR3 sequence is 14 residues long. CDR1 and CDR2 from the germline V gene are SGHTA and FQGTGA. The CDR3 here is CASSPYSSSGELFF. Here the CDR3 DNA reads TGTGCCAGCAGCCCGTATTCTAGCTCCGGGGAGCTGTTTTTT.

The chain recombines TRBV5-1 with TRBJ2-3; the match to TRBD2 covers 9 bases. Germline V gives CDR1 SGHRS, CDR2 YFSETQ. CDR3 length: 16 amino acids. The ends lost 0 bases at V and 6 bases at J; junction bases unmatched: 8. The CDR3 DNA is TGCGCCAGCAGCTTGGCCAAGTTAGCGGGAGTCGATACGCAGTATTTT. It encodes CASSLAKLAGVDTQYF.

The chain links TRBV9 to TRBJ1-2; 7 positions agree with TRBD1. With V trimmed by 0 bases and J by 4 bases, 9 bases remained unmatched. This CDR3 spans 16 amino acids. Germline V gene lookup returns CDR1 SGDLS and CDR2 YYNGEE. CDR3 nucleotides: TGTGCCAGCAGCGTAGCCAGCTGGACAGGTATCTATGGCTACACCTTC. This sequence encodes CASSVASWTGIYGYTF.

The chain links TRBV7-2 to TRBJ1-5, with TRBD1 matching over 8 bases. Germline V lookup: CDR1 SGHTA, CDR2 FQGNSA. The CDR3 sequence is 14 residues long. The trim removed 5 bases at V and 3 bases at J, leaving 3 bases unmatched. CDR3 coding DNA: TGTGCCAGCAGCGGGACAGGTATCAATCAGCCCCAGCATTTT. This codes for CASSGTGINQPQHF.